Listed below are T cell receptor beta chains from one sample, sequenced in a study of molecular identifiers for immune sequencing clone quantification. Each CDR3 protein gets one entry after TCRdb re-called the PCR reads with MiXCR. This table has about 65,000 distinct CDR3 sequences, approximately 17% appearing once. Sequencing was performed on naive CD8+ T cells from blood, with Jurkat cell RNA spiked in. These receptors came from a human donor in good health. Some libraries in this study had Jurkat cell RNA spiked in. CDR3s include the opening cysteine and the closing phenylalanine or tryptophan. Each record gives: J gene, clone size, D gene, V gene, CDR3 protein, CDR3 DNA. D genes are given only for firm matches. Not all rows give a size; the values are once, few, many and, for expanded clones, a class.

j_call: TRBJ1-4; clone_size: many; d_call: -; v_call: TRBV4-1; cdr3_aa: CASSQEPAATNEKLFF; cdr3_nt: TGCGCCAGCAGCCAAGAGCCGGCTGCAACTAATGAAAAACTGTTTTTT
j_call: TRBJ2-4; clone_size: many; d_call: -; v_call: TRBV11-3; cdr3_aa: CASSLYAPGAEMNIQYF; cdr3_nt: TGTGCCAGCAGCTTATATGCCCCCGGGGCCGAGATGAACATTCAGTACTTC
j_call: TRBJ2-1; clone_size: -; d_call: -; v_call: TRBV28; cdr3_aa: CASSLRSYNEQFF; cdr3_nt: TGTGCCAGCAGTTTACGCTCCTACAATGAGCAGTTCTTC
j_call: TRBJ2-7; clone_size: many; d_call: -; v_call: TRBV6-5; cdr3_aa: CASSWGNEQYF; cdr3_nt: TGTGCCAGCAGTTGGGGGAACGAGCAGTACTTC
j_call: TRBJ2-3; clone_size: few; d_call: -; v_call: TRBV5-1; cdr3_aa: CASSLEGDTQYF; cdr3_nt: TGCGCCAGCAGCTTGGAGGGGGATACGCAGTATTTT
j_call: TRBJ2-5; clone_size: many; d_call: TRBD2; v_call: TRBV7-2; cdr3_aa: CASSLVLAGGIQETQYF; cdr3_nt: TGTGCCAGCAGCTTAGTGTTAGCGGGAGGGATACAGGAGACCCAGTACTTC
j_call: TRBJ2-1; clone_size: many; d_call: TRBD2; v_call: TRBV11-3; cdr3_aa: CASSPAGTRGSNEQFF; cdr3_nt: TGTGCCAGCAGCCCCGCCGGGACTAGGGGAAGCAATGAGCAGTTCTTC
j_call: TRBJ2-1; clone_size: many; d_call: TRBD2; v_call: TRBV10-3; cdr3_aa: CAISDSRSGGNEQFF; cdr3_nt: TGTGCCATCAGTGACTCGAGATCGGGGGGTAATGAGCAGTTCTTC
j_call: TRBJ2-7; clone_size: many; d_call: TRBD1; v_call: TRBV4-1; cdr3_aa: CASSHAMDRREQYF; cdr3_nt: TGCGCCAGCAGCCATGCCATGGACAGGAGAGAGCAGTACTTC
j_call: TRBJ2-3; clone_size: many; d_call: -; v_call: TRBV28; cdr3_aa: CASSFRVGDTQYF; cdr3_nt: TGTGCCAGCAGTTTCAGGGTGGGGGATACGCAGTATTTT
j_call: TRBJ2-5; clone_size: many; d_call: -; v_call: TRBV5-6; cdr3_aa: CASSLGSGYQETQYF; cdr3_nt: TGTGCCAGCAGCTTGGGCTCAGGTTACCAAGAGACCCAGTACTTC
j_call: TRBJ2-1; clone_size: -; d_call: TRBD1; v_call: TRBV11-2; cdr3_aa: CASSLEGQGSDEQFF; cdr3_nt: TGTGCCAGCAGCTTAGAGGGACAGGGGAGCGATGAGCAGTTCTTC
j_call: TRBJ2-3; clone_size: many; d_call: TRBD2; v_call: TRBV7-2; cdr3_aa: CASSRSLPWSGSTTDTQYF; cdr3_nt: TGTGCCAGCAGCCGTAGCCTCCCATGGAGCGGGAGCACCACAGATACGCAGTATTTT
j_call: TRBJ1-4; clone_size: many; d_call: TRBD1; v_call: TRBV18; cdr3_aa: CASSPTTGDGGNLFSEKLFF; cdr3_nt: TGTGCCAGCTCACCAACAACAGGGGACGGCGGAAACCTTTTCTCTGAAAAACTGTTTTTT
j_call: TRBJ1-1; clone_size: medium-sized; d_call: TRBD1; v_call: TRBV3-1; cdr3_aa: CASSQTGYATEAFF; cdr3_nt: TGTGCCAGCAGCCAGACAGGGTACGCAACTGAAGCTTTCTTT
j_call: TRBJ2-7; clone_size: many; d_call: TRBD2; v_call: TRBV19; cdr3_aa: CASSPSPTSSHEQYF; cdr3_nt: TGTGCCAGTAGTCCCTCCCCGACTAGCTCCCACGAGCAGTACTTC
j_call: TRBJ2-5; clone_size: many; d_call: TRBD1; v_call: TRBV5-1; cdr3_aa: CASSFKVLGQHQETQYF; cdr3_nt: TGCGCCAGCAGCTTTAAGGTTCTGGGACAGCATCAAGAGACCCAGTACTTC
j_call: TRBJ2-7; clone_size: many; d_call: -; v_call: TRBV6-5; cdr3_aa: CASSYSPSYEQYF; cdr3_nt: TGTGCCAGCAGTTATAGTCCTTCCTACGAGCAGTACTTC
j_call: TRBJ2-2; clone_size: many; d_call: TRBD2; v_call: TRBV13; cdr3_aa: CASSPEGLAGVTGELFF; cdr3_nt: TGTGCCAGCAGCCCGGAGGGACTAGCGGGAGTCACCGGGGAGCTGTTTTTT
j_call: TRBJ2-7; clone_size: many; d_call: -; v_call: TRBV27; cdr3_aa: CASGLTAYEQYF; cdr3_nt: TGTGCCAGCGGCCTGACGGCCTACGAGCAGTACTTC
j_call: TRBJ2-2; clone_size: many; d_call: -; v_call: TRBV4-1; cdr3_aa: CASSQGLPNTGELFF; cdr3_nt: TGCGCCAGCAGCCAAGGACTACCGAACACCGGGGAGCTGTTTTTT
j_call: TRBJ1-2; clone_size: few; d_call: TRBD1; v_call: TRBV27; cdr3_aa: CASSRRDRGYGYTF; cdr3_nt: TGTGCCAGCAGCCGAAGGGACAGGGGTTATGGCTACACCTTC
j_call: TRBJ1-2; clone_size: few; d_call: TRBD1; v_call: TRBV20-1; cdr3_aa: CSARDWDRDGYTF; cdr3_nt: TGCAGTGCCAGGGACTGGGACAGGGATGGCTACACCTTC
j_call: TRBJ2-2; clone_size: -; d_call: TRBD2; v_call: TRBV9; cdr3_aa: CASSGLAGGPSTGELFF; cdr3_nt: TGTGCCAGCAGCGGCCTAGCGGGAGGGCCCTCGACCGGGGAGCTGTTTTTT
j_call: TRBJ2-7; clone_size: -; d_call: -; v_call: TRBV4-1; cdr3_aa: CASSLNAEQYF; cdr3_nt: TGCGCCAGCAGTCTTAACGCCGAGCAGTACTTC
j_call: TRBJ1-2; clone_size: few; d_call: -; v_call: TRBV12-3/TRBV12-4; cdr3_aa: CASSPDRRLGYTF; cdr3_nt: TGTGCCAGCAGTCCCGACAGGCGGCTCGGCTACACCTTC
j_call: TRBJ2-1; clone_size: few; d_call: -; v_call: TRBV12-3/TRBV12-4; cdr3_aa: CASSFWKENNEQFF; cdr3_nt: TGTGCCAGCAGTTTTTGGAAAGAAAACAATGAGCAGTTCTTC
j_call: TRBJ2-7; clone_size: few; d_call: -; v_call: TRBV19; cdr3_aa: CASSIIENSYEQYF; cdr3_nt: TGTGCCAGTAGTATTATCGAGAACTCCTACGAGCAGTACTTC
j_call: TRBJ2-1; clone_size: few; d_call: -; v_call: TRBV9; cdr3_aa: CASSTGGAYNEQFF; cdr3_nt: TGTGCCAGCAGCACTGGCGGGGCCTACAATGAGCAGTTCTTC
j_call: TRBJ2-3; clone_size: many; d_call: TRBD1; v_call: TRBV7-3; cdr3_aa: CASFGQASTDTQYF; cdr3_nt: TGTGCCAGCTTCGGACAGGCCAGCACAGATACGCAGTATTTT
j_call: TRBJ1-1; clone_size: once; d_call: -; v_call: TRBV6-1; cdr3_aa: CASSINVGDSTEAFF; cdr3_nt: TGTGCCAGCAGCATAAACGTAGGGGATTCCACTGAGGCTTTCTTT
j_call: TRBJ1-1; clone_size: many; d_call: TRBD1; v_call: TRBV20-1; cdr3_aa: CSARETQGHTEAFF; cdr3_nt: TGCAGTGCTAGAGAGACACAGGGGCACACTGAAGCTTTCTTT
j_call: TRBJ1-5; clone_size: -; d_call: -; v_call: TRBV27; cdr3_aa: CASSLGEGQPQHF; cdr3_nt: TGTGCCAGCAGCTTGGGAGAGGGTCAGCCCCAGCATTTT
j_call: TRBJ2-5; clone_size: many; d_call: -; v_call: TRBV7-2; cdr3_aa: CASSLVPYQETQYF; cdr3_nt: TGTGCCAGCAGCTTAGTGCCGTACCAAGAGACCCAGTACTTC
j_call: TRBJ2-7; clone_size: many; d_call: TRBD2; v_call: TRBV4-2; cdr3_aa: CASSQGPSGNYEQYF; cdr3_nt: TGTGCCAGCAGCCAAGGGCCTAGCGGAAACTACGAGCAGTACTTC
j_call: TRBJ2-1; clone_size: -; d_call: -; v_call: TRBV6-5; cdr3_aa: CASSYTVAYEQFF; cdr3_nt: TGTGCCAGCAGTTACACCGTCGCGTATGAGCAGTTCTTC
j_call: TRBJ2-2; clone_size: many; d_call: -; v_call: TRBV6-5; cdr3_aa: CASSSDYGMNTGELFF; cdr3_nt: TGTGCCAGCAGTTCAGATTATGGAATGAACACCGGGGAGCTGTTTTTT
j_call: TRBJ2-7; clone_size: -; d_call: -; v_call: TRBV7-9; cdr3_aa: CASSSDEQYF; cdr3_nt: TGTGCCAGCAGCTCTGACGAGCAGTACTTC
j_call: TRBJ1-5; clone_size: many; d_call: TRBD1; v_call: TRBV20-1; cdr3_aa: CSARGEGQGNQPQHF; cdr3_nt: TGCAGTGCTAGAGGAGAGGGACAGGGAAATCAGCCCCAGCATTTT